A selection of T cell receptor beta chains follows, all from one sample in a study of T cell responses to AZD1222 COVID-19 vaccine. Data came from immunoSEQ multiplex PCR; TCRdb stores just in-frame clones and leaves some out. This table holds 150,000 to 200,000 clones, roughly 89% found once. The material sequenced was peripheral blood, taken on day 0 of AZD1222 vaccination. These receptors were obtained from an adult in good health. Both conserved end residues are part of each CDR3. A D gene is named only where the DNA matches it firmly. Only some rows state a clone size, as once, few, many or a class for expanded clones.

v_gene	j_gene	d_gene	abundance	CDR3aa	CDR3nt
TRBV6-5	TRBJ1-5	-	once	CASRLGAGNQPQHF	TGTGCCAGCAGGTTGGGAGCGGGGAATCAGCCCCAGCATTTT
TRBV9	TRBJ1-2	TRBD1	-	CASSVGVRGIYGYTF	TGTGCCAGCAGCGTAGGTGTCAGGGGGATCTATGGCTACACCTTC
TRBV2	TRBJ1-6	-	-	CASREESSYNSPLHF	TGTGCCAGCAGAGAAGAGAGCTCCTATAATTCACCCCTCCACTTT
TRBV29-1	TRBJ1-3	-	-	CSVRGPGTGNTIYF	TGCAGCGTCCGCGGTCCGGGGACTGGAAACACCATATATTTT
TRBV6-5	TRBJ1-2	TRBD1	-	CASRRTGENYGYTF	TGTGCCAGCAGGCGGACAGGGGAAAACTATGGCTACACCTTC
TRBV7-6	TRBJ2-1	TRBD2	-	CASSLVAGGGNEQFF	TGTGCCAGCAGCTTAGTAGCGGGAGGAGGAAATGAGCAGTTCTTC
TRBV28	TRBJ1-1	TRBD1	-	CASTPPFGQGARTEAFF	TGTGCCAGCACCCCGCCCTTCGGACAGGGGGCGCGGACTGAAGCTTTCTTT
TRBV12-3/TRBV12-4	TRBJ2-7	-	-	CASSFAGEQYF	TGTGCCAGCAGTTTCGCGGGCGAGCAGTACTTC
TRBV9	TRBJ2-2	-	-	CASSVDPPGAHGELFF	TGTGCCAGCAGCGTGGACCCGCCAGGGGCCCACGGGGAGCTGTTTTTT
TRBV14	TRBJ2-2	-	-	CASSGPPGELFF	TGTGCCAGCAGCGGCCCCCCCGGGGAGCTGTTTTTT
TRBV7-6	TRBJ2-3	-	-	CASSLGIFSDTQYF	TGTGCCAGCAGCTTAGGGATTTTCTCAGATACGCAGTATTTT
TRBV15	TRBJ1-2	-	few	CATSPGGGYGYTF	TGTGCCACCAGCCCGGGGGGGGGCTATGGCTACACCTTC
TRBV10-3	TRBJ1-2	-	-	CAISDSGPANYGYTF	TGTGCCATCAGTGACAGCGGCCCTGCTAACTATGGCTACACCTTC
TRBV28	TRBJ2-7	TRBD2	-	CASSKTSGNSYEQYF	TGTGCCAGCAGTAAGACTAGCGGGAACTCCTACGAGCAGTACTTC
TRBV5-6	TRBJ1-4	TRBD1	-	CASSWTGGAQTNEKLFF	TGTGCCAGCAGCTGGACAGGGGGCGCGCAAACTAATGAAAAACTGTTTTTT
TRBV6-5	TRBJ1-5	-	-	CASSYRGGGNQPQHF	TGTGCCAGCAGTTACAGGGGAGGAGGCAATCAGCCCCAGCATTTT
TRBV6-2/TRBV6-3	TRBJ1-5	TRBD1	-	CASSSIYRGPDQPQHF	TGTGCCAGCAGTTCCATTTACAGGGGCCCCGATCAGCCCCAGCATTTT
TRBV4-1	TRBJ2-2	-	-	CASSQKGQNTGELFF	TGCGCCAGCAGCCAAAAAGGCCAGAACACCGGGGAGCTGTTTTTT
TRBV28	TRBJ1-4	-	-	CASSCRDTRKKLFF	TGTGCCAGCAGCTGCCGGGACACGCGTAAGAAACTGTTTTTT
TRBV7-9	TRBJ2-4	TRBD1	once	CASSKEPTGVAKNIQYF	TGTGCCAGCAGCAAAGAACCCACAGGGGTGGCCAAAAACATTCAGTACTTC
TRBV24-1	TRBJ1-4	-	-	CATSDFLHGREKLFF	TGTGCCACCAGTGATTTTTTACACGGCCGTGAAAAACTGTTTTTT
TRBV7-8	TRBJ1-5	-	-	CASSLRRTLSGNQPQHF	TGTGCCAGCAGCTTAAGACGGACACTCTCGGGCAATCAGCCCCAGCATTTT
TRBV6-5	TRBJ1-2	-	few	CASSRVGRHGYTF	TGTGCCAGCAGCCGAGTAGGGCGCCATGGCTACACCTTC
TRBV6-6	TRBJ2-7	-	-	CASSQGLPYEQYF	TGTGCCAGCAGTCAAGGACTACCCTACGAGCAGTACTTC
TRBV28	TRBJ1-6	-	-	CASSVPQGNNSPLHF	TGTGCCAGCAGTGTACCACAGGGAAACAATTCACCCCTCCACTTT
TRBV11-2	TRBJ2-2	TRBD1	-	CASSPGQGITGELFF	TGTGCCAGCAGCCCTGGACAGGGCATCACCGGGGAGCTGTTTTTT
TRBV5-1	TRBJ1-4	-	-	CASSLGAGAQNEKLFF	TGCGCCAGCAGCTTGGGGGCGGGGGCCCAAAATGAAAAACTGTTTTTT
TRBV10-1	TRBJ2-7	-	-	CASSEGGKSYEQYF	TGCGCCAGCAGTGAGGGTGGTAAGTCCTACGAGCAGTACTTC
TRBV5-4	TRBJ2-1	TRBD2	-	CASSRGLAGYNEQFF	TGTGCCAGCAGCCGCGGACTAGCGGGGTACAATGAGCAGTTCTTC
TRBV3-1/TRBV3-2	TRBJ1-1	-	once	CASSQDQAGTSAFF	TGTGCCAGCAGCCAAGATCAGGCCGGGACGTCAGCTTTCTTT
TRBV5-1	TRBJ1-1	-	-	CASSLAGATEAFF	TGCGCCAGCAGCTTAGCAGGGGCCACTGAAGCTTTCTTT
TRBV19	TRBJ1-5	-	-	CASIAGARSNQPQHF	TGTGCCAGTATTGCAGGGGCCAGGAGCAATCAGCCCCAGCATTTT
TRBV12-5	TRBJ2-3	TRBD1	-	CASGLVTGGDDTQYF	TGTGCTAGTGGTTTGGTAACAGGGGGCGACGATACGCAGTATTTT
TRBV10-1	TRBJ1-5	-	-	CASSTGRNQPQHF	TGCGCCAGCAGTACAGGGCGGAACCAGCCCCAGCATTTT
TRBV3-1/TRBV3-2	TRBJ2-1	-	-	CASSQFAGNNEQFF	TGTGCCAGCAGCCAGTTTGCGGGGAACAATGAGCAGTTCTTC
TRBV5-1	TRBJ2-3	TRBD2	-	CASSPGTSGTDTQYF	TGCGCCAGCAGCCCAGGGACTAGCGGCACAGATACGCAGTATTTT
TRBV30	TRBJ2-3	TRBD1	-	CAWSIGQGRDTQYF	TGTGCCTGGAGTATTGGACAGGGTAGAGATACGCAGTATTTT
TRBV2	TRBJ1-2	-	-	CASRASGSPNYGYTF	TGTGCCAGCAGGGCCAGTGGGTCGCCTAACTATGGCTACACCTTC
TRBV7-8	TRBJ1-5	-	-	CASSLDRNQPQHF	TGTGCCAGCAGCTTAGATAGGAATCAGCCCCAGCATTTT
TRBV6-2/TRBV6-3	TRBJ1-2	-	-	CASSYTGIYGYTF	TGTGCCAGCAGTTACACGGGTATCTATGGCTACACCTTC
TRBV3-1/TRBV3-2	TRBJ1-5	-	few	CASSPEGTQPQHF	TGTGCCAGCAGCCCAGAAGGAACTCAGCCCCAGCATTTT
TRBV19	TRBJ1-5	TRBD1	-	CASSISAGQGRSQPQHF	TGTGCCAGTAGTATATCTGCCGGACAGGGAAGGTCTCAGCCCCAGCATTTT
TRBV12-3/TRBV12-4	TRBJ1-1	-	-	CASSLAQNTEAFF	TGTGCCAGCAGTTTAGCACAGAACACTGAAGCTTTCTTT
TRBV7-6	TRBJ2-5	-	-	CASSLGSGQGSGETQYF	TGTGCCAGCAGCTTAGGGTCGGGCCAGGGATCGGGAGAGACCCAGTACTTC
TRBV7-2	TRBJ1-5	-	-	CASSFGQGKAQPQHF	TGTGCCAGCAGCTTTGGCCAGGGGAAGGCTCAGCCCCAGCATTTT
TRBV4-3	TRBJ1-2	-	-	CASSQDPPTGSYGYTF	TGCGCCAGCAGCCAAGATCCCCCAACAGGCTCCTATGGCTACACCTTC
TRBV6-5	TRBJ1-1	TRBD1	-	CASSSRTGSDTEAFF	TGTGCCAGCAGCTCCAGGACAGGGTCGGACACTGAAGCTTTCTTT
TRBV7-9	TRBJ1-4	-	-	CAWRGSTNEKLFF	TGTGCCTGGAGGGGCTCAACTAATGAAAAACTGTTTTTT
TRBV7-8	TRBJ1-6	-	once	CASSLVPTDAGLFPLHF	TGTGCCAGCAGCTTAGTACCCACGGATGCTGGGCTATTCCCCCTCCACTTT
TRBV5-1	TRBJ2-1	TRBD2	-	CASSLEVIMGLAGLGNEQFF	TGCGCCAGCAGCTTGGAAGTAATTATGGGACTAGCGGGACTCGGGAATGAGCAGTTCTTC